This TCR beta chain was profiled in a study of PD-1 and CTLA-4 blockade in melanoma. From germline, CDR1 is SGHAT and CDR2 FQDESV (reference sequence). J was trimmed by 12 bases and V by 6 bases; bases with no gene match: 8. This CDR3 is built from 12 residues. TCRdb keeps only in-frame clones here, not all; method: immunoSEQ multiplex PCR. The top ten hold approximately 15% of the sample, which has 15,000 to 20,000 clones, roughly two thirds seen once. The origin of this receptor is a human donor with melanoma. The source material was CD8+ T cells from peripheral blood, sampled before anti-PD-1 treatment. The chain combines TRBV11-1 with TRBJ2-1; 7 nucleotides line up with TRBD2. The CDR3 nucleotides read TGTGCCAGCAGAGAGGGAGGGACCGGGCAGTTCTTC. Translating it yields CASREGGTGQFF.